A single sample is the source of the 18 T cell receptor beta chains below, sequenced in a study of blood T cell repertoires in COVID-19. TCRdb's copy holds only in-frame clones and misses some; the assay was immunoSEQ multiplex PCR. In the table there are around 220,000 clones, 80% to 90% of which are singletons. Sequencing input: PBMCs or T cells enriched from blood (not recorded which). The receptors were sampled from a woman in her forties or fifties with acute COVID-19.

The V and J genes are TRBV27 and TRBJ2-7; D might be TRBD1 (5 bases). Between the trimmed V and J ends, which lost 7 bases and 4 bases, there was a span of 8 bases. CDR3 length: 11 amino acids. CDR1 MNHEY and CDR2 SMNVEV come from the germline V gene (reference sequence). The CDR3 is CASTQGYEQYF. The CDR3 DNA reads TGTGCCAGCACCCAGGGTTACGAGCAGTACTTC.

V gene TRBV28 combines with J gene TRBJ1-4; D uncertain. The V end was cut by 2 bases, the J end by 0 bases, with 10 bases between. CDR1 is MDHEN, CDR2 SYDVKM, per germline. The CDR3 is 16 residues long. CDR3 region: CASSLAGYATNEKLFF. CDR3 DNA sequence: TGTGCCAGCAGTTTAGCGGGTTATGCAACTAATGAAAAACTGTTTTTT. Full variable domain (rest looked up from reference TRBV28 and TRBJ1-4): DVKVTQSSRYLVKRTGEKVFLECVQDMDHENMFWYRQDPGLGLRLIYFSYDVKMKEKGDIPEGYSVSREKKERFSLILESASTNQTSMYLCASSLAGYATNEKLFFGSGTQLSVL.

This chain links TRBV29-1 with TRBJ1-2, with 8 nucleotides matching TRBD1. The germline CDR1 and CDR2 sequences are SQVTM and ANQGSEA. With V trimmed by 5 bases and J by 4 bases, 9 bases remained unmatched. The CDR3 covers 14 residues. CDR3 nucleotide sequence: TGCAGCGTTAGGGCCCAGGGGGCTGGCTATGGCTACACCTTC. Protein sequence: CSVRAQGAGYGYTF.

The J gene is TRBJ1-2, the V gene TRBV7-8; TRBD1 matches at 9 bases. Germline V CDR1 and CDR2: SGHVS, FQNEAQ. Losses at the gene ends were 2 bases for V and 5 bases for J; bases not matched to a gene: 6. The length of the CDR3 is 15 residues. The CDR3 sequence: CASSLPGQGLYGYTF. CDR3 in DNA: TGTGCCAGCAGCTTACCGGGACAGGGTCTTTATGGCTACACCTTC.

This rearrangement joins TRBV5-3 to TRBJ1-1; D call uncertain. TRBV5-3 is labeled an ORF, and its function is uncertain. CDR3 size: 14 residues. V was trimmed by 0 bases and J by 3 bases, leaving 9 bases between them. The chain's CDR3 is CARSLVVGDTEAFF. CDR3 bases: TGTGCCAGAAGCTTGGTCGTAGGAGACACTGAAGCTTTCTTT.

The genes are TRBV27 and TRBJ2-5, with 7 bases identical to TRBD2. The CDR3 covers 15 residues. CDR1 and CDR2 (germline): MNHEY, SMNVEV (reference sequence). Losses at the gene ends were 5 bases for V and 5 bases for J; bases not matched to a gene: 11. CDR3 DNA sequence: TGTGCCAGCAGTAGGGCTAGCGGTTTGGTCGAGACCCAGTACTTC. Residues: CASSRASGLVETQYF.

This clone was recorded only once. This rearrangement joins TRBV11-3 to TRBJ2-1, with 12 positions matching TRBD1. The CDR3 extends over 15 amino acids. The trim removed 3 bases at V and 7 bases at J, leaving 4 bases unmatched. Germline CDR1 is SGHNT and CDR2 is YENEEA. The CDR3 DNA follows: TGTGCCAGCAGCTTGGGGGGACAGGGGGCTAATGAGCAGTTCTTC. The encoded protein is CASSLGGQGANEQFF.

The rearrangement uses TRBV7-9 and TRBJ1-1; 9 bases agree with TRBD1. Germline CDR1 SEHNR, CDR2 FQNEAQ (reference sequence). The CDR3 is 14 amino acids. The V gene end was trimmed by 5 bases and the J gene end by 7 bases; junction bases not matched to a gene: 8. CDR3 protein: CASSQTGGWDEAFF. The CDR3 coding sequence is TGTGCCAGCAGCCAAACAGGGGGCTGGGATGAAGCTTTCTTT.

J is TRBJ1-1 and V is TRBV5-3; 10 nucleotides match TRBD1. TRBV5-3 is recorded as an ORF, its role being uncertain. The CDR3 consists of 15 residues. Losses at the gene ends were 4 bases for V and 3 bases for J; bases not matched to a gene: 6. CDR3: CARSARQGADTEAFF. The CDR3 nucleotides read TGTGCCAGAAGCGCCAGACAGGGGGCAGACACTGAAGCTTTCTTT.

The CDR3 DNA follows: TGTGCCAGCAGTTACTCGACGGGGACAGTCTATGAAAAACTGTTTTTT. Protein product: CASSYSTGTVYEKLFF. The rearrangement uses TRBV6-6 and TRBJ1-4; 7 bases line up with TRBD1. CDR1 MNHNY and CDR2 SVGAGI come from the germline V gene (reference sequence). The length of the CDR3 is 16 residues. Germline trimming cut 0 bases from V and 6 bases from J; bases unmatched to any gene: 7.

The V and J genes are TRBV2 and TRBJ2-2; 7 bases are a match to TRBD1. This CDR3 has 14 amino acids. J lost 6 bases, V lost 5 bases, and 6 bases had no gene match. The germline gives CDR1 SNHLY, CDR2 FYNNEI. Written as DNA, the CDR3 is TGTGCCAGCAGTTACAGGGGTCGGGCCGGGGAGCTGTTTTTT. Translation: CASSYRGRAGELFF.

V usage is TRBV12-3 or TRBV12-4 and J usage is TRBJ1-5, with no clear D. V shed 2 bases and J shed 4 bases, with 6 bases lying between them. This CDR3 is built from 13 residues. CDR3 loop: CASSLQVNQPQHF. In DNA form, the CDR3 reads TGTGCCAGCAGTTTACAGGTTAATCAGCCCCAGCATTTT.

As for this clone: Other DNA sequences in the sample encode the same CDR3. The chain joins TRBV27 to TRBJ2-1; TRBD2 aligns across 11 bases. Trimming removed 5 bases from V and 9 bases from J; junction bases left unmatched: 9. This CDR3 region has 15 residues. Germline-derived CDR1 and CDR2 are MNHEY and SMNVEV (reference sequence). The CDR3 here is CASSKTSGNVGEQFF. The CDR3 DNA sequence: TGTGCCAGCAGTAAGACTAGCGGGAATGTAGGTGAGCAGTTCTTC.

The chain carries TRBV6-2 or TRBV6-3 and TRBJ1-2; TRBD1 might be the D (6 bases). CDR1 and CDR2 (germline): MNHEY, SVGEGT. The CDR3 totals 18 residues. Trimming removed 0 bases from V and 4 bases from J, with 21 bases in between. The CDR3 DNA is TGTGCCAGCAGTTACTCGGTTGGTGTCAGGGGTTCTGGCTATGGCTACACCTTC. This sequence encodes CASSYSVGVRGSGYGYTF.

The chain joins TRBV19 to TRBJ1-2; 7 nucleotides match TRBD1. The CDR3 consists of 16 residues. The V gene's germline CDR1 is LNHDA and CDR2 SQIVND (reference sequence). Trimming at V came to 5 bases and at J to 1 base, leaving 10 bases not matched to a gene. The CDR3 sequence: CASSPSLGQYNYGYTF. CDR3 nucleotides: TGTGCCAGTAGTCCTAGCCTGGGACAGTATAACTATGGCTACACCTTC.

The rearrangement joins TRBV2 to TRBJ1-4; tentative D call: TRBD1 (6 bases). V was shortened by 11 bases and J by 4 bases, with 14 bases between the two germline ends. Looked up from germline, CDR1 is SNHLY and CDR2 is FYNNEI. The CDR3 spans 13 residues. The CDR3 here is CAAKGTNNEKLFF. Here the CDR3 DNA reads TGTGCCGCAAAGGGGACAAATAATGAAAAACTGTTTTTT.

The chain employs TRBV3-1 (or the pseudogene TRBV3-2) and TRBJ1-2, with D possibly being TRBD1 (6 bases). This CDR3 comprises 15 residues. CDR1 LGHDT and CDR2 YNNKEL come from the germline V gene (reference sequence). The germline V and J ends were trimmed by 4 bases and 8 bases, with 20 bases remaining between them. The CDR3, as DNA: TGTGCCAGCAGCCGGGGTGGATTTGAAAGGGGGGGCTACACCTTC. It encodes CASSRGGFERGGYTF.

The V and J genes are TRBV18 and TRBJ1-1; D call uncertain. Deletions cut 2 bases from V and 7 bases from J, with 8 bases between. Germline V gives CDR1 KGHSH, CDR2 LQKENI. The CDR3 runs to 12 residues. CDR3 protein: CASSPNLFEAFF. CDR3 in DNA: TGTGCCAGCTCACCAAATCTGTTTGAAGCTTTCTTT.